This TCR beta chain is drawn from a study of CXCR3-negative and CXCR3-positive naive CD8 T cells. Concerning this clonotype itself: Its specificity is unknown.

Study findings and constraints: Comparison of naive cells showed more hydrophobic TRB CDR3s in CXCR3-positive than in CXCR3-negative naive cells. Fresh PBMCs were used in most assays, and CXCR3 expression partially decreased after cryopreservation.

The study made its TRB cDNA libraries by 5' RACE, adding UMI labels. TCRdb processed the 5' RACE reads again and assigns one entry to each CDR3 protein, with no DNA. Its clone listing holds approximately 83,000 distinct CDR3 sequences. By phenotype, naive CD8+ T cells were CD45RO-CCR7+CD27+CD95-. The CDR3 is 15 amino acids. Looked up from germline, CDR1 is ENHRY and CDR2 is SYGVKD. The sequence came from a human donor in good health. Some clones in this sample may be carry-over from other donors' samples. The genes are TRBV10-3 and TRBJ1-2; TCRdb proposes TRBD1, but this gene call is untestable without DNA. Sequenced sample: naive CXCR3- CD8+ T cells from blood. Documented subset: CD45RO-CCR7+CD27+CD95- naive CD8+ T cells lacking CXCR3 (TNR3-). The CDR3 spells CAISEREQGDYGYTF.